This TCR beta chain derives from a study of blood T cell repertoires in COVID-19 (TCRdb year 2020). For context, the study as a whole: The collaborator samples originated in the United States, Italy and Spain and spanned the acute and convalescent phases of COVID-19. A freely available public database, intended as a resource for researchers studying the immune response to SARS-CoV-2, is where the repertoires were released. Samples were obtained from the ongoing ImmuneRACE study (first 160 participants) and from 1,200 or so subjects provided by 6 global collaborators. The material from the prospective study consisted of cDNA or gDNA derived from T cells, B-cell-depleted T cells, or PBMCs. The sample metadata nearly always contained a de-identified subject ID, COVID-19 status, age in years and sex. HLA class I and class II types, where available, came from metadata supplied by the sample provider rather than from assay-based typing. Deeply sampled blood TCRbeta repertoires from subjects exposed to, actively infected with, or recovered from COVID-19 were included in the dataset. Findings and caveats that apply to the study as a whole: Clinical and demographic metadata were provided uncurated, with the amount varying by source and participant.

Each collaborating institution followed its own protocols to collect whole blood in K2EDTA tubes. For TCRbeta analysis, collaborators shipped samples in one of three forms: frozen whole blood, isolated PBMCs, or DNA extracted from either of those sample types. After removal of 6 bases from V and 0 bases from J, the junction retains 4 bases not matched to a gene. Including cysteine and phenylalanine, the CDR3 has 14 amino acids. Solely the CDR3 DNA is kept, with 42 bases framed from the first base. From the germline V gene, CDR1 is SGHTA and CDR2 is FQGTGA. In the case of this clone: Its antigen has not been determined. No base-level quality is on record; no much larger clone is a single base apart.

TCRbeta CDR3 regions were amplified from genomic DNA using the immunoSEQ Assay, a bias-controlled multiplex PCR. On the study's bioinformatics: The number of nucleated cells in each sample was estimated from the amplification of reference gene primers within the assay. Sequence reads were collapsed and filtered to measure the absolute abundance of every unique TCRbeta CDR3 rearrangement. For each sample, productive Simpson clonality was calculated by taking the square root of Simpson's diversity index across productive rearrangements. TCRdb took this table from immuneACCESS and kept in-frame rearrangements with V and J called. Such tables lack part of the clones; where checked against another copy, unresolved V genes explain under half of the gap, and the rest is unexplained. Clone size and V and J calls were adopted from that table, with D and trimming inferred from the DNA. Present in this sample are about 100,000 clones, around 90% of which were seen just once. Jointly, the top ten make up 5% to 7% of the sample.

This chain joins TRBV7-3 to TRBJ1-1, with 7 middle bases fitting TRBD1. The TCR sequence derives from an older man with acute or convalescent COVID-19. Sequencing was carried out using peripheral blood. In nucleotides, the sequence is TGTGCCAGCAGAAGGGACAGTTTGAACACTGAAGCTTTCTTT. Protein translation: CASRRDSLNTEAFF.